A single sample gave rise to the 25 T cell receptor beta chains below, sequenced in a study of brain T cells in children with intractable seizures. Profiling relied on immunoSEQ multiplex PCR, and the TCRdb table lists in-frame clones only, not all of them. This sample has about 41,000 clones, with 90% found just once. Material: peripheral blood, obtained at surgery. The receptors here all came from a girl aged 2-10 years with tuberous sclerosis and intractable seizures.

V is TRBV6-5 and J is TRBJ2-1, with D tentatively TRBD2 (5 bases). Trimming pared 2 bases from V and 2 bases from J, leaving 13 bases between. The CDR3 consists of 16 residues. The germline V gene has CDR1 MNHEY and CDR2 SVGAGI. CDR3 sequence reads: CASSYRRTQPYNEQFF. The CDR3 DNA sequence: TGTGCCAGCAGTTACCGGAGGACGCAGCCCTACAATGAGCAGTTCTTC.

The genes are TRBV4-2 and TRBJ2-5; no clear D gene. CDR1 is LGHNA, CDR2 YNFKEQ, per germline. Trimming took 5 bases from V and 2 from J, leaving 12 bases between them. This CDR3 comprises 14 residues. In DNA, the CDR3 is TGTGCCAGCAGCGTCCTATCGGGTCAAGAGACCCAGTACTTC. Its protein product is CASSVLSGQETQYF.

The chain links TRBV5-4 to TRBJ2-3; 9 bases line up with TRBD1. The CDR3 runs 15 residues. Trimming at V came to 0 bases and at J to 1 base, leaving 0 bases not matched to a gene. Germline CDR1 SGHNT, CDR2 YYREEE (reference sequence). CDR3 amino acids: CASSLGQGGTDTQYF. The CDR3 DNA reads as TGTGCCAGCAGCTTGGGACAGGGGGGCACAGATACGCAGTATTTT.

This clone appeared a few times. The CDR3 DNA reads TGTGCCAGCAGCCAAGATTGGGGAAGAAGCACAGATACGCAGTATTTT. Protein product: CASSQDWGRSTDTQYF. The V call is TRBV14, the J call TRBJ2-3, with D unresolved. Trimming took off 0 bases at V and 0 bases at J, with 10 bases between the two ends. The CDR3 covers 16 residues. In germline, CDR1 is SGHDN, CDR2 FVKESK.

The rearrangement links TRBV7-9 to TRBJ1-3; D is unclear. Germline assignment: CDR1 SEHNR and CDR2 FQNEAQ (reference sequence). The CDR3 extends over 13 amino acids. Trimming stripped 10 bases from V and 0 bases from J, with 10 bases between. The CDR3 reads CAISPSSGNTIYF. CDR3 DNA: TGTGCCATTTCACCTAGCTCTGGAAACACCATATATTTT.

The sample holds a few counts of this clone. This chain uses TRBV29-1 with TRBJ2-1; the D call may be TRBD1 or TRBD2 (5 bases each). Germline loops: CDR1 SQVTM, CDR2 ANQGSEA. The germline V and J ends were trimmed by 6 bases and 7 bases, with 19 bases remaining between them. The CDR3 covers 14 residues. CDR3 sequence: CSVGDRYSVNEQFF. Here the CDR3 DNA reads TGCAGCGTGGGGGACCGCTACAGCGTGAATGAGCAGTTCTTC.

This sequence joins TRBV6-5 and TRBJ2-1; 13 nucleotides match TRBD2. The germline gives CDR1 MNHEY, CDR2 SVGAGI. V trimming: 4 bases; J trimming: 4 bases; junction bases outside the gene matches: 1. The CDR3 is 15 residues long. The CDR3 nucleotides are TGTGCCAGCAGTTCGACTAGCGGGGGGTACAATGAGCAGTTCTTC. This gives the protein CASSSTSGGYNEQFF.

The chain has TRBV3-1 (or the pseudogene TRBV3-2) and TRBJ2-6; a weak D match, TRBD1 (5 bases). Trimming took 7 bases from V and 2 from J, leaving 12 bases between them. There are 15 residues in the CDR3. Germline lookup yields CDR1 LGHDT and CDR2 YNNKEL (reference sequence). The chain's CDR3 is CASTLTGTGANVLTF. CDR3 DNA: TGTGCCAGCACCCTAACAGGAACTGGGGCCAACGTCCTGACTTTC.

This clone was counted only a few times. J is TRBJ1-2 and V is TRBV6-5, with D perhaps TRBD1 (5 bases). Germline V CDR1 and CDR2: MNHEY, SVGAGI. This CDR3 is 13 amino acids long. V was trimmed by 7 bases and J by 7 bases, leaving 16 bases between them. The CDR3 loop is CASTPARDSGYTF. For the CDR3, the DNA is TGTGCCAGCACTCCCGCTCGGGACTCTGGCTACACCTTC.

The rearrangement uses TRBV7-8 and TRBJ2-7; D is unclear. V was pared by 1 base and J by 3 bases, with 13 bases between. CDR1 and CDR2 from the germline V gene are SGHVS and FQNEAQ. There are 15 residues in the CDR3. CDR3 bases: TGTGCCAGCAGCTTAGACACGGATAAATACTACGAGCAGTACTTC. It translates to CASSLDTDKYYEQYF.

The rearrangement uses TRBV19 and TRBJ2-1; maybe TRBD1 (5 bases). The CDR3 extends over 17 amino acids. The V gene lost 3 bases and the J gene lost 1 base, with 16 bases spanning the gap. Germline values: CDR1 LNHDA, CDR2 SQIVND (reference sequence). The CDR3 spells CASSIAWQGGSYNEQFF. The DNA of the CDR3 is TGTGCCAGTAGTATTGCCTGGCAGGGCGGTTCCTACAATGAGCAGTTCTTC.

The rearrangement uses TRBV10-1 and TRBJ2-3; D tentatively reads TRBD1 or TRBD2 (6 bases each). Germline V lookup: CDR1 WNHNN, CDR2 SYGVQD (reference sequence). The CDR3 spans 16 residues. Trimming stripped 2 bases from V and 5 bases from J, with 17 bases between. The CDR3 bases are TGCGCCAGCAGTGAGATAGGTGGGGGGCCGGAAGATACGCAGTATTTT. This gives the protein CASSEIGGGPEDTQYF.

The chain recombines TRBV3-1 (or the pseudogene TRBV3-2) with TRBJ2-7; D not resolved. Trimming removed 2 bases at V and 3 bases at J, with 14 bases between. The CDR3 runs 15 residues. Germline CDR1 is LGHDT and CDR2 is YNNKEL (reference sequence). Here the CDR3 reads CASSQSSQRNYEQYF. As DNA, the CDR3 is TGTGCCAGCAGCCAATCCAGCCAGAGGAACTACGAGCAGTACTTC.

The chain couples TRBV6-5 to TRBJ1-6; 10 nucleotides agree with TRBD1. CDR3 length equals 14 residues. With V trimmed by 5 bases and J by 8 bases, 3 bases remained unmatched. The V gene's germline CDR1 is MNHEY and CDR2 SVGAGI. The CDR3 coding sequence is TGTGCCAGCAGTATGGGGACAGGGGATTCACCCCTCCACTTT. It encodes CASSMGTGDSPLHF.

This sequence joins TRBV6-5 and TRBJ1-6; the D gene is possibly TRBD1 (6 bases). V was pared by 5 bases and J by 11 bases, with 19 bases between. CDR1 is MNHEY and CDR2 is SVGAGI in the germline V gene. The CDR3 spans 15 residues. The CDR3 sequence: CASSPSGTPRPPLHF. CDR3 nucleotide sequence: TGTGCCAGCAGTCCTTCCGGGACACCCCGACCACCCCTCCACTTT.

V usage is TRBV3-1 (or the pseudogene TRBV3-2) and J usage is TRBJ1-3; possibly TRBD1 for D (6 bases). CDR1 and CDR2 (germline): LGHDT, YNNKEL (reference sequence). The CDR3 is 14 residues long. V lost 1 base and J lost 2, with 6 bases in between. The CDR3 region has the DNA TGTGCCAGCAGCCAAGCAGGGGCTGGAAACACCATATATTTT. The encoded protein is CASSQAGAGNTIYF.

Worth noting for this clone: A read error may produce the germline difference seen at one junction end. The chain links TRBV3-1 (or the pseudogene TRBV3-2) to TRBJ2-6; 9 bases match TRBD1. Germline V lookup: CDR1 LGHDT, CDR2 YNNKEL (reference sequence). This CDR3 has 16 amino acids. The CDR3 region is CASTQTGGFGANVLTF. CDR3 nucleotide sequence: TGTGCCAGCACCCAAACAGGGGGCTTTGGGGCCAACGTCCTGACTTTC.

The rearrangement uses TRBV6-2 or TRBV6-3 and TRBJ2-2; 9 bases match TRBD2. The CDR3 extends over 17 amino acids. Trimming at V came to 6 bases and at J to 7 bases, leaving 15 bases not matched to a gene. CDR1 is MNHEY, CDR2 SVGEGT, per germline. This CDR3 reads CASSPTWAGGPNGELFF. The CDR3 DNA reads as TGTGCCAGCAGCCCCACCTGGGCGGGGGGGCCTAACGGGGAGCTGTTTTTT.

This chain uses TRBV7-2 with TRBJ2-3, with TRBD2 identical over 10 bases. The CDR3 spans 16 residues. Germline V gene sequence: CDR1 SGHTA, CDR2 FQGNSA. V lost 1 base, J lost 6 bases, and 7 bases stayed unmatched. This CDR3 reads CASSLGASGGSDTQYF. For the CDR3, the DNA is TGTGCCAGCAGCTTAGGTGCTAGCGGGGGCTCCGATACGCAGTATTTT.

The genes are TRBV30 and TRBJ2-7; D may correspond to TRBD1 or TRBD2 (5 bases each). The CDR3 is 13 amino acids. The germline CDR1 and CDR2 sequences are GTSNPN and SVGIG (reference sequence). V lost 4 bases to trimming and J lost 3 bases, with 13 bases between them. CDR3 region: CAWNWGTLYEQYF. DNA for the CDR3: TGTGCCTGGAATTGGGGGACCCTCTACGAGCAGTACTTC. The full variable domain, in which reference TRBV30 and TRBJ2-7 provide the parts outside the CDR3, is SQTIHQWPATLVQPVGSPLSLECTVEGTSNPNLYWYRQAAGRGLQLLFYSVGIGQISSEVPQNLSASRPQDRQFILSSKKLLLSDSGFYLCAWNWGTLYEQYFGPGTRLTVT.

The V call is TRBV27, the J call TRBJ2-6; the D is unclear. V shed 5 bases and J shed 0 bases, with 2 bases lying between them. Germline V gene data show CDR1 as MNHEY and CDR2 as SMNVEV (reference sequence). The CDR3 has 13 amino acids. The CDR3 DNA is TGTGCCAGCAGTACCTCTGGGGCCAACGTCCTGACTTTC. It encodes CASSTSGANVLTF.

The chain links TRBV30 to TRBJ1-1; D ambiguous. CDR3 length equals 11 residues. Trimming removed 2 bases at V and 6 bases at J, with 7 bases between. Germline V lookup: CDR1 GTSNPN, CDR2 SVGIG (reference sequence). The CDR3 DNA sequence: TGTGCCTGGAGTACGGATGCTGAAGCTTTCTTT. This sequence encodes CAWSTDAEAFF. Full variable domain (rest looked up from reference TRBV30 and TRBJ1-1): SQTIHQWPATLVQPVGSPLSLECTVEGTSNPNLYWYRQAAGRGLQLLFYSVGIGQISSEVPQNLSASRPQDRQFILSSKKLLLSDSGFYLCAWSTDAEAFFGQGTRLTVV.

The chain joins TRBV19 to TRBJ2-3; 8 bases align to TRBD2. Trimming removed 2 bases from V and 4 bases from J; junction bases left unmatched: 8. CDR1 is LNHDA and CDR2 is SQIVND in the germline V gene (reference sequence). The CDR3 covers 16 residues. The chain's CDR3 is CASSIPSGGGSDTQYF. In DNA form, the CDR3 reads TGTGCCAGTAGTATACCCAGCGGGGGTGGTTCAGATACGCAGTATTTT.

The sample holds one count of this clone. J is TRBJ2-3 and V is TRBV18; the D is unclear. CDR1 KGHSH and CDR2 LQKENI come from the germline V gene. V lost 2 bases to trimming and J lost 2 bases, with 5 bases between them. CDR3 length equals 13 residues. The CDR3, as DNA: TGTGCCAGCTCACCAACTCCCACAGATACGCAGTATTTT. This gives the protein CASSPTPTDTQYF.

The chain uses TRBV5-6 and TRBJ2-5; D might be TRBD1 or TRBD2, each matching 5 bases. CDR1 and CDR2 from the germline V gene are SGHDT and YYEEEE. This CDR3 has 14 residues. Deletions cut 4 bases from V and 6 bases from J, with 16 bases between. In nucleotides, the CDR3 is TGTGCCAGCAGCCCGAAGGGGACGTTTAAGACCCAGTACTTC. Encoded protein: CASSPKGTFKTQYF.